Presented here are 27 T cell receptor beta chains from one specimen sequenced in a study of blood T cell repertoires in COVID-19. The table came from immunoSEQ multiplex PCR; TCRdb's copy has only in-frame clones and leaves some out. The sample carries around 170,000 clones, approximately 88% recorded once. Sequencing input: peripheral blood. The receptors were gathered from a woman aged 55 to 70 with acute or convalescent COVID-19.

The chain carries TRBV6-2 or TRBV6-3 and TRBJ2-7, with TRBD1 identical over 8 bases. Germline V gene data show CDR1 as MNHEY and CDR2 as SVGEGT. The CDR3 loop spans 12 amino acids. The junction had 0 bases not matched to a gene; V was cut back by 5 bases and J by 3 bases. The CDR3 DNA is TGTGCCAGCAGTGGACAGGGCTACGAGCAGTACTTC. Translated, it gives CASSGQGYEQYF.

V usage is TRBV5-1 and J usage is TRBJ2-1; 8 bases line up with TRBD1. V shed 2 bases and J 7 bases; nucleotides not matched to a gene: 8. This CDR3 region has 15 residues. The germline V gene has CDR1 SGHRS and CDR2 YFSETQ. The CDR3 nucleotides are TGCGCCAGCAGCTTCCAGGGGGCGAGGACAAATGAGCAGTTCTTC. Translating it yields CASSFQGARTNEQFF.

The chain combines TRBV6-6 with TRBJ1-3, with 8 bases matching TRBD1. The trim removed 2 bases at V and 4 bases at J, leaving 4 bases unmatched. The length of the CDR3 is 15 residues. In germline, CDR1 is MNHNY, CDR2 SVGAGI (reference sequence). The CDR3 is CASSYEYRGGNTIYF. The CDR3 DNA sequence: TGTGCCAGCAGTTACGAATACAGGGGGGGAAACACCATATATTTT.

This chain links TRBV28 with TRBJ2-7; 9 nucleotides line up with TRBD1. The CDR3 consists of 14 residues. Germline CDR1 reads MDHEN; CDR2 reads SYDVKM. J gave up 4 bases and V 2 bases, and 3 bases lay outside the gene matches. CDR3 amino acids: CASSLRQGVYEQYF. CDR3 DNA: TGTGCCAGCAGTTTACGACAGGGGGTATACGAGCAGTACTTC.

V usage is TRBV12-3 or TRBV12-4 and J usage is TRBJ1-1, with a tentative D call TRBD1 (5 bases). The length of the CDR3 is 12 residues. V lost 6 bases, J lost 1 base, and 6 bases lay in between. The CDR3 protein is CASSQGNTEAFF. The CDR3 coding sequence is TGTGCCAGCAGCCAGGGGAACACTGAAGCTTTCTTT.

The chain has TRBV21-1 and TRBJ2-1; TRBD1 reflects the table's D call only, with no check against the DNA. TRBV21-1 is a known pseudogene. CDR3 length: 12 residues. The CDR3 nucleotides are TGTGCCAGCAGCAAAAGGGGAAATGAGCAGTTCTTC. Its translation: CASSKRGNEQFF.

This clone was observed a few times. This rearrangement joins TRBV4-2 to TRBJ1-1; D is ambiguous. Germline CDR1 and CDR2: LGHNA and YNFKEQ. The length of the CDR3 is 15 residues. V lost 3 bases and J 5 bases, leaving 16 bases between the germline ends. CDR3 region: CASSHQLGSRTEAFF. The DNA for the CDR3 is TGTGCCAGCAGCCACCAACTTGGATCGCGGACTGAAGCTTTCTTT.

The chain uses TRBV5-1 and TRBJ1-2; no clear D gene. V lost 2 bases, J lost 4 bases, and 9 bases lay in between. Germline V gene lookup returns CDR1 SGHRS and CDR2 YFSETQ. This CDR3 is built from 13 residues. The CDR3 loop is CASSFSSTYGYTF. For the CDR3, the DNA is TGCGCCAGCAGCTTTAGCTCAACCTATGGCTACACCTTC.

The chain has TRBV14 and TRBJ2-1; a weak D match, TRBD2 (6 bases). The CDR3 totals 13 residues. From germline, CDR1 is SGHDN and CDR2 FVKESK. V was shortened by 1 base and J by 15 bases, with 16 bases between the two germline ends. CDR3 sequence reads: CASSQVYGGSPFF. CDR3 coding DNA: TGTGCCAGCAGCCAAGTGTACGGGGGTTCCCCGTTCTTC.

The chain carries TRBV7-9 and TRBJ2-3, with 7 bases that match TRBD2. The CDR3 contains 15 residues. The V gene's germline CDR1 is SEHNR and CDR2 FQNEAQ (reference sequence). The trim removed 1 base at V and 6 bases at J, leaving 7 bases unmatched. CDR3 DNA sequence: TGTGCCAGCAGCTTAGAGCGGGGCCGCTCGGATACGCAGTATTTT. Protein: CASSLERGRSDTQYF.

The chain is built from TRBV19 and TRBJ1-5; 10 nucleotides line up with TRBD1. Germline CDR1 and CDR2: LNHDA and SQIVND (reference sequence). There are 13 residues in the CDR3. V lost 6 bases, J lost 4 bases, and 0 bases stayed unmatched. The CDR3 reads CASRDRGNQPQHF. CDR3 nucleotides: TGTGCCAGTAGGGACAGGGGGAATCAGCCCCAGCATTTT. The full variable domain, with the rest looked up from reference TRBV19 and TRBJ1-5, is DGGITQSPKYLFRKEGQNVTLSCEQNLNHDAMYWYRQDPGQGLRLIYYSQIVNDFQKGDIAEGYSVSREKKESFPLTVTSAQKNPTAFYLCASRDRGNQPQHFGDGTRLSIL.

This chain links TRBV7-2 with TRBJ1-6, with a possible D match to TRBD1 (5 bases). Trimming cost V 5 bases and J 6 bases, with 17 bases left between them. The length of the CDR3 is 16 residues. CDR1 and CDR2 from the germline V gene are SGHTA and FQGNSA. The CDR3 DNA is TGTGCCAGCAGCCTCACTTCACCGGGGGGTAATTCACCCCTCCACTTT. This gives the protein CASSLTSPGGNSPLHF. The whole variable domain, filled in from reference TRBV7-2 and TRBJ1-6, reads GAGVSQSPSNKVTEKGKDVELRCDPISGHTALYWYRQSLGQGLEFLIYFQGNSAPDKSGLPSDRFSAERTGGSVSTLTIQRTQQEDSAVYLCASSLTSPGGNSPLHFGNGTRLTVT.

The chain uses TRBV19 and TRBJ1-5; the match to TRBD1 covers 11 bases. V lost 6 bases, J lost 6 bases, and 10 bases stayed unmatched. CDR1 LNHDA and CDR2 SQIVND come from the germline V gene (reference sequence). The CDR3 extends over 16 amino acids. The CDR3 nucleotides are TGTGCCAGTAGCCCCACCCCGGGACAGGGGGGTCAGCCCCAGCATTTT. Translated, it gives CASSPTPGQGGQPQHF.

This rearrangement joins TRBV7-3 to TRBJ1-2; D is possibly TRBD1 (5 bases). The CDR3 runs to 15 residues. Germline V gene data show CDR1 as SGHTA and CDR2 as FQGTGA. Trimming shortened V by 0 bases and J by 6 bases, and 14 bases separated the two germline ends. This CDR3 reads CASSLTGGAPDGYTF. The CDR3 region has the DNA TGTGCCAGCAGCTTAACGGGTGGGGCGCCGGATGGCTACACCTTC.

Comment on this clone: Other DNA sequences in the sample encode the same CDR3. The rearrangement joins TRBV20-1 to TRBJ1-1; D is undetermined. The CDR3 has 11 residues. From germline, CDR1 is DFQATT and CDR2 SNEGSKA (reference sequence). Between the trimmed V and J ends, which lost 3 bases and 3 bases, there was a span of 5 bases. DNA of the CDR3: TGCAGTGCTAGCCGGGACACTGAAGCTTTCTTT. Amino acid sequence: CSASRDTEAFF.

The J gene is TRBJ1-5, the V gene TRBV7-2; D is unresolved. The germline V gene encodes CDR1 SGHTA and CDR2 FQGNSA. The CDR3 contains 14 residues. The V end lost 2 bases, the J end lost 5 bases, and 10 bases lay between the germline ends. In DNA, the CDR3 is TGTGCCAGCAGCTTAACGGCAGGATATCAGCCCCAGCATTTT. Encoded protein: CASSLTAGYQPQHF.

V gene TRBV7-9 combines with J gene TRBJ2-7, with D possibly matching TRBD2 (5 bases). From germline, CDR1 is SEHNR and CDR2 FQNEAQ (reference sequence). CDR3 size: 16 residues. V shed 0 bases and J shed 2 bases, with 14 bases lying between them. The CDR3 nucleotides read TGTGCCAGCAGCTTAGCGGTGGGAGTAAGTGCCTACGAGCAGTACTTC. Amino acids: CASSLAVGVSAYEQYF.

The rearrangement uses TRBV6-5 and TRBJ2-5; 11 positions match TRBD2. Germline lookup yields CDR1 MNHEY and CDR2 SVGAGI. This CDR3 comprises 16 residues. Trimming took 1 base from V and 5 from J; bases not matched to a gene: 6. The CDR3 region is CASSYFASGGRETQYF. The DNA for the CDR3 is TGTGCCAGCAGTTACTTCGCTAGCGGGGGGCGTGAGACCCAGTACTTC.

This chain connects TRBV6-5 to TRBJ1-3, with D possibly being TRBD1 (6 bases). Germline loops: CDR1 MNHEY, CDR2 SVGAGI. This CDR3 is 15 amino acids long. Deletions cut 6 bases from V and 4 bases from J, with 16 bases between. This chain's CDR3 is CASRSFKQGGNTIYF. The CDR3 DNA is TGTGCCAGCAGATCCTTTAAACAGGGAGGAAACACCATATATTTT.

CDR3 loop: CASSSTSGTEYGYTF. CDR3 sequence (DNA): TGTGCCAGCAGTTCAACCTCCGGGACAGAGTATGGCTACACCTTC. This rearrangement joins TRBV28 to TRBJ1-2; 7 positions agree with TRBD1. Looked up from germline, CDR1 is MDHEN and CDR2 is SYDVKM. CDR3 length: 15 amino acids. V gave up 4 bases and J gave up 5 bases; unmatched junction bases: 10.

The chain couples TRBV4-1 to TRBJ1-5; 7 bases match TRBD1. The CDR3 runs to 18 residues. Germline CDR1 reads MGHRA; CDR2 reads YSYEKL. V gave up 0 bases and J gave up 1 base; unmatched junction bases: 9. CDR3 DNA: TGCGCCAGCAGCCAAGATAGGCCGGGACAGACAAGCAATCAGCCCCAGCATTTT. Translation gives CASSQDRPGQTSNQPQHF.

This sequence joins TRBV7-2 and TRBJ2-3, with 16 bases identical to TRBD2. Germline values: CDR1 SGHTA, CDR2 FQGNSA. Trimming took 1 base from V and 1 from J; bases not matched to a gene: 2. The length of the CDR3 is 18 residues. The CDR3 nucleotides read TGTGCCAGCAGCTTAGTAGGGACTAGCGGGGGGGGCACAGATACGCAGTATTTT. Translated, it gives CASSLVGTSGGGTDTQYF.

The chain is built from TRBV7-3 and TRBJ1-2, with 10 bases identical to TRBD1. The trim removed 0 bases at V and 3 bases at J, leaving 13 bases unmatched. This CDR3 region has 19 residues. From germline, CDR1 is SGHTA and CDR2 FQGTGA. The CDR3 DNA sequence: TGTGCCAGCAGCTTAACGCATAGATGGACAGGGGGAGGGGACTATGGCTACACCTTC. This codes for CASSLTHRWTGGGDYGYTF.

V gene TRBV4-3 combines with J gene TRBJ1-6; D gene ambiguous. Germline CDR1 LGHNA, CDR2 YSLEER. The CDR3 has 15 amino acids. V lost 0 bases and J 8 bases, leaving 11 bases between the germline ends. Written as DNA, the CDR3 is TGCGCCAGCAGCCAAGATGAGGCCCTGGATTCACCCCTCCACTTT. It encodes CASSQDEALDSPLHF.

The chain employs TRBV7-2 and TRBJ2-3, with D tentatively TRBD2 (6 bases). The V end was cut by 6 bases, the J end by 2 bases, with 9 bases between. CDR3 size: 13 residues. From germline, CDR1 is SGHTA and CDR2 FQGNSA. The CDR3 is CASRRDFTDTQYF. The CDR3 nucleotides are TGTGCCAGCAGGCGGGATTTCACAGATACGCAGTATTTT.

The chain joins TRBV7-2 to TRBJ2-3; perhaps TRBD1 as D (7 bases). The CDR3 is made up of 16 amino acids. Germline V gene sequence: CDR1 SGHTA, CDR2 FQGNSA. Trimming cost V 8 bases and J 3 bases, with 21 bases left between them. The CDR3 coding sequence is TGTGCCAGCGCGCCCTCCGGAGGGGGCGGGACAGATACGCAGTATTTT. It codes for CASAPSGGGGTDTQYF.

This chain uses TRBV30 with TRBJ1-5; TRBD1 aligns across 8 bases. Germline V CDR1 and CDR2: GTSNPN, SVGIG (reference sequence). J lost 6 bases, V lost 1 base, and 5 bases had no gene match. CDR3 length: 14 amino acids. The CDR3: CAWSASGGGQPQHF. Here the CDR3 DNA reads TGTGCCTGGAGTGCCTCAGGGGGCGGTCAGCCCCAGCATTTT.